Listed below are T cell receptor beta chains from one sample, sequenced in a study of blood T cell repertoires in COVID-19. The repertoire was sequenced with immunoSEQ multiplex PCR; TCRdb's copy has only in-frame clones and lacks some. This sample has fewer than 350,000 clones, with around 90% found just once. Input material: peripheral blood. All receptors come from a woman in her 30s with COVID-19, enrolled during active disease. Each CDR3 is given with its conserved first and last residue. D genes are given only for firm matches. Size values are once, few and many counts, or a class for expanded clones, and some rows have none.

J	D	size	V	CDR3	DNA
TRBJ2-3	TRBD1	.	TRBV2	CASRRDRGSTDTQYF	TGTGCCAGCAGGCGGGACAGGGGGAGCACAGATACGCAGTATTTT
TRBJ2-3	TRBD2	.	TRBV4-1	CASSPVILAGEADTQYF	TGCGCCAGCAGCCCCGTTATCCTAGCGGGAGAGGCAGATACGCAGTATTTT
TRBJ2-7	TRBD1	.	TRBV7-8	CASSLRDRGHEQYF	TGTGCCAGCAGCCTCCGGGACAGGGGCCACGAGCAGTACTTC
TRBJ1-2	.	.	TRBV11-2	CASRVAPTGYGYTF	TGTGCCAGCAGGGTGGCCCCGACGGGCTATGGCTACACCTTC
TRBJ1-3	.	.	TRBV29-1	CSGYKAREGNTIYF	TGCAGCGGGTACAAGGCTCGGGAAGGAAACACCATATATTTT
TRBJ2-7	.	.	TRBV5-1	CASSPGTRGDHEQYF	TGCGCCAGCAGCCCTGGGACCAGGGGTGATCACGAGCAGTACTTC
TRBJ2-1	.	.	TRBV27	CASSLGANYNEQFF	TGTGCCAGTTCCCTGGGGGCGAATTACAATGAGCAGTTCTTC
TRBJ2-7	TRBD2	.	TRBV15	CATSRGELAGDYEQYF	TGTGCCACCAGCAGAGGAGAACTAGCGGGAGACTACGAGCAGTACTTC
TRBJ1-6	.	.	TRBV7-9	CASSSYNSPLHF	TGTGCCAGCAGCTCCTACAATTCACCCCTCCACTTT
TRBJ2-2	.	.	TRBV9	CASSVEGSATGELFF	TGTGCCAGCAGCGTAGAGGGGTCGGCCACCGGGGAGCTGTTTTTT
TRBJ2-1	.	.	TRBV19	CATGPAGNEQFF	TGTGCCACCGGGCCCGCGGGCAATGAGCAGTTCTTC
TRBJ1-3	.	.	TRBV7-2	CASFRAPGNTIYF	TGTGCCAGCTTCAGGGCGCCTGGAAACACCATATATTTT
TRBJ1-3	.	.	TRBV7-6	CASSPLGQGGSNTIYF	TGTGCCAGCAGCCCTCTCGGCCAAGGGGGTTCAAACACCATATATTTT
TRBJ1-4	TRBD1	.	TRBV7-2	CASSVERGTVREKLFF	TGTGCCAGCAGCGTGGAGAGGGGGACAGTTCGCGAAAAACTGTTTTTT
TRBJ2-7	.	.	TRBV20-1	CSVDTPHEQYF	TGCAGTGTGGACACCCCCCACGAGCAGTACTTC
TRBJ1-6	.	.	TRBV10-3	CAISGEGTGSYNSPLHF	TGTGCCATCAGTGGGGAGGGGACGGGGTCCTATAATTCACCCCTCCACTTT
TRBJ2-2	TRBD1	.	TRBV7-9	CASSYGGTGGRTGELFF	TGTGCCAGCAGCTATGGTGGGACAGGGGGAAGGACCGGGGAGCTGTTTTTT
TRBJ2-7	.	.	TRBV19	CASSLGGNYEQYF	TGTGCCAGTAGTCTCGGCGGCAACTACGAGCAGTACTTC
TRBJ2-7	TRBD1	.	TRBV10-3	CAMTGTGGHEQYF	TGTGCCATGACCGGGACAGGGGGCCACGAGCAGTACTTC
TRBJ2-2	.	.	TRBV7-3	CASSLGEQGTYTGELFF	TGTGCCAGCAGCCTGGGAGAACAGGGGACTTACACCGGGGAGCTGTTTTTT
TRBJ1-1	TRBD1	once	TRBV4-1	CASSTISGTGGTEAFF	TGCGCCAGCAGTACAATTTCCGGGACAGGGGGCACTGAAGCTTTCTTT
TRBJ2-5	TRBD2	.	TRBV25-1	CASSEGLAGGPGVETQYF	TGTGCCAGCAGTGAGGGGCTAGCGGGAGGGCCGGGGGTCGAGACCCAGTACTTC
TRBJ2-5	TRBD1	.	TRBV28	CASSFWQGASETQYF	TGTGCCAGCAGTTTTTGGCAGGGGGCATCAGAGACCCAGTACTTC
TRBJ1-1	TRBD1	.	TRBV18	CASSPEGALRQAFF	TGTGCCAGCTCCCCAGAGGGGGCCTTACGCCAAGCTTTCTTT
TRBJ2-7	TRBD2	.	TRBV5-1	CASSPGLADGEQYF	TGCGCCAGCAGCCCGGGACTAGCGGATGGTGAGCAGTACTTC
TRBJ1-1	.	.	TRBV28	CASGLGLGNTEAFF	TGTGCCAGCGGGCTGGGCCTCGGGAACACTGAAGCTTTCTTT
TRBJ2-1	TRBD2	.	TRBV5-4	CASSPTSGRAGSGEQFF	TGTGCCAGCAGCCCTACTAGCGGGAGGGCCGGATCTGGTGAGCAGTTCTTC
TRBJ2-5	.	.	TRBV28	CASSSNQAYQETQYF	TGTGCCAGCAGTTCAAACCAGGCTTATCAAGAGACCCAGTACTTC
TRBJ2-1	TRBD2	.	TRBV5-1	CASSRSGRGSYNEQFF	TGCGCCAGCAGCCGCAGCGGGAGGGGTTCCTACAATGAGCAGTTCTTC
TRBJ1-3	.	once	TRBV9	CASRATASSGNTIYF	TGTGCCAGCAGGGCGACAGCGAGCTCTGGAAACACCATATATTTT
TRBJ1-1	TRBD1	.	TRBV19	CASSSRTGGSTEAFF	TGTGCCAGTAGTTCAAGGACAGGGGGAAGCACTGAAGCTTTCTTT
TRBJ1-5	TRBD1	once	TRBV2	CASSERTGGNQPQHF	TGTGCCAGCAGTGAAAGGACAGGGGGCAATCAGCCCCAGCATTTT
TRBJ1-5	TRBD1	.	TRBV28	CASILDRDGDQPQHF	TGTGCCAGCATCCTGGACAGGGACGGGGATCAGCCCCAGCATTTT
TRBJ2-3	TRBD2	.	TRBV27	CASSLRLAGRRSDTQYF	TGTGCCAGCAGTTTACGCCTAGCGGGCCGGCGCTCAGATACGCAGTATTTT
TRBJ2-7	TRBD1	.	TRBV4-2	CASSQAGTGKIYEQYF	TGTGCCAGCAGCCAAGCGGGGACAGGGAAAATCTACGAGCAGTACTTC
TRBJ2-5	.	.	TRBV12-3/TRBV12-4	CASTDGQPETQYF	TGTGCCAGCACCGATGGACAGCCAGAGACCCAGTACTTC
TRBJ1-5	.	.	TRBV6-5	CASSYSGGFGQPQHF	TGTGCCAGCAGTTACTCGGGGGGATTTGGCCAGCCCCAGCATTTT
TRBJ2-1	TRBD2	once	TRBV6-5	CASRVGLAGVEQFF	TGTGCCAGCAGGGTCGGACTAGCGGGAGTTGAGCAGTTCTTC
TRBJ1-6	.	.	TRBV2	CASSLGGATRNSPLHF	TGTGCCAGCAGTCTAGGGGGGGCAACACGTAATTCACCCCTCCACTTT
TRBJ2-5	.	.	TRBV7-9	CASSLMGTQETQYF	TGTGCCAGCAGCTTAATGGGGACACAAGAGACCCAGTACTTC
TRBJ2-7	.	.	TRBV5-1	CASSLETVSYEQYF	TGCGCCAGCAGCTTGGAGACAGTTTCCTACGAGCAGTACTTC